This T cell receptor beta chain was sequenced in a study of T-cell reconstitution after alpha-beta-depleted transplantation in children. Study-wide results and caveats: From newly produced T cells came most of the T-cell counts and diversity one year after transplant. Reportedly, only several hundred clones from non-depleted graft cells drove alpha-beta T-cell counts at about two months. Certain patients had high TCRbeta diversity at day 60, and it came from recipient T cells and thymic progenitors that survived.

The TCRbeta library was prepared with unique molecular identifiers. TCRdb called the PCR reads again in MiXCR, with one record for every CDR3 protein. The table includes over 200,000 distinct CDR3 sequences, around 9.2% detected once. The CDR3 covers 13 residues. V was clipped by 4 bases and J by 4 bases; unmatched bases: 4. Germline CDR1 is SQVTM and CDR2 is ANQGSEA. This clonotype was recorded at least ten times. The antigen remains undetermined. The starting material was PBMCs, mostly from graft donor cells, obtained 360 days after TCRalphabeta/CD19-depleted stem cell transplant. This chain uses TRBV29-1 with TRBJ2-5; the match to TRBD1 covers 9 bases. The receptor comes from a male patient aged 2-10 years who had a stem cell transplant for acute myeloid leukemia, so the T cells may come from the graft donor. The CDR3 loop is CSVVGQGVETQYF. The CDR3, as DNA: TGCAGCGTTGTGGGACAGGGAGTAGAGACCCAGTACTTC.